This T cell receptor beta chain was sequenced during a study of blood T cells in healthy people across ages. The table lists this clonotype with a count of one. Its antigen remains unidentified. A second PCR, run for roughly 7 to 11 cycles, used a sample-barcoded 5' primer plus a J-beta primer mix. MiXCR was run by TCRdb on the 5' RACE reads, yielding one entry per CDR3 protein. The table lists approximately 1.5 million distinct CDR3 sequences, about 35% of them singletons. Study-wide points: Unsorted PBMCs blocked a conclusive comparison of naive and antigen-experienced cells.

In germline, CDR1 is SGHTA, CDR2 FQGNSA. The length of the CDR3 is 15 residues. V was trimmed by 2 bases and J by 8 bases, leaving 15 bases between them. The sample consisted of blood. The chain recombines TRBV7-2 with TRBJ1-4, with D perhaps TRBD1 (6 bases). This receptor was identified in a woman in her thirties in good health. The CDR3, as DNA: TGTGCCAGCAGCTTAACTCTACAGGGCGGAGAAAAACTGTTTTTT. Amino acid sequence: CASSLTLQGGEKLFF.